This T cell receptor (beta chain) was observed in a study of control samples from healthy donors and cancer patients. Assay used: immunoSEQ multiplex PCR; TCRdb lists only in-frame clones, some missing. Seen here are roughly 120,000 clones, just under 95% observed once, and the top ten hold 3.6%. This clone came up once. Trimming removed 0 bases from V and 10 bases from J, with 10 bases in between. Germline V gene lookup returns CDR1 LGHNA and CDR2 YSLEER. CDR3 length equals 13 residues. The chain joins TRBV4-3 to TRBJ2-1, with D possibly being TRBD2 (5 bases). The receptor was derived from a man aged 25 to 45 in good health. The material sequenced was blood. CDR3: CASSQESWREQFF. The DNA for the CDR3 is TGCGCCAGCAGCCAAGAGAGCTGGAGGGAGCAGTTCTTC.